One TCR beta chain is described in this entry. This sample is drawn from a study of blood T cell repertoires in COVID-19. Study-wide background: Acute and convalescent COVID-19 specimens originated in the United States, Italy and Spain. T cells, B-cell-depleted T cells, or PBMCs supplied cDNA or gDNA.

In the original processing: By means of reference gene primer amplification, nucleated cell counts were estimated. Method: immunoSEQ multiplex PCR; TCRdb's copy keeps in-frame clones and lacks some. V, J and clone size are those of that table, while D and trimming were read from the DNA. Here the sample spans a few hundred thousand clones, approximately 81% being singletons. Material for sequencing was peripheral blood. The origin of this receptor is a woman under 30 with acute or convalescent COVID-19.

CDR3 residues: CASGPTGVGNTIYF. The CDR3 DNA is TGTGCTAGTGGACCAACAGGGGTCGGAAACACCATATATTTT. The chain employs TRBV12-5 and TRBJ1-3; TRBD1 matches at 7 bases. The CDR3 has 14 amino acids. With V trimmed by 6 bases and J by 4 bases, 6 bases remained unmatched. Germline values: CDR1 LGHNT, CDR2 FRNRAP.